A single sample is the source of the 23 T cell receptor beta chains below, sequenced in a study of response to subunit inactivated influenza vaccine. TCRdb fed the RT-PCR reads into MiXCR, producing one record per CDR3 protein. Of roughly 500,000 distinct CDR3 sequences listed, approximately 17% are singletons. Material: CD4+ T cells sorted from PBMCs, obtained around 25 months after vaccination. All receptors come from a man aged 50 to 69 who received an inactivated influenza vaccine.

This clonotype has a handful of counts. J is TRBJ2-7 and V is TRBV20-1; 13 bases are shared with TRBD2. The length of the CDR3 is 18 residues. V lost 7 bases and J lost 8; bases outside the gene matches: 23. Germline CDR1 and CDR2: DFQATT and SNEGSKA (reference sequence). CDR3 DNA: TGCAGTGTAATGCCCCCGGGACTAGCGGGATCAAGTTACGAGAAGCAGTACTTC. It specifies CSVMPPGLAGSSYEKQYF.

This clonotype was counted a few times. The rearrangement links TRBV7-2 to TRBJ1-6, with D possibly being TRBD1 (5 bases). This CDR3 is built from 14 residues. Between the trimmed V and J ends, which lost 1 base and 10 bases, there was a span of 11 bases. Germline values: CDR1 SGHTA, CDR2 FQGNSA. The CDR3 loop is CASSLDRGQSPLHF. The CDR3, as DNA: TGTGCCAGCAGCTTAGATAGGGGTCAGTCACCCCTCCACTTT.

A remark on this clonotype: This sequence may be a read error, since a much larger clone differs from it by one base. The chain couples TRBV7-6 to TRBJ2-1, with D maybe TRBD2 (6 bases). Germline assignment: CDR1 SGHVS and CDR2 FNYEAQ. The germline V and J ends were trimmed by 0 bases and 2 bases, with 11 bases remaining between them. The CDR3 extends over 16 amino acids. The DNA for the CDR3 is TGTGCCAGCAGCTTAGCCCTTAGCGGAACCTACAATGAGCAGTTCTTC. This encodes CASSLALSGTYNEQFF.

This clonotype has just a few counts. V and J are TRBV5-1 and TRBJ1-1; D is unclear. The V end was cut by 4 bases, the J end by 4 bases, with 14 bases between. CDR3 length: 14 amino acids. Germline loops: CDR1 SGHRS, CDR2 YFSETQ. In DNA, the CDR3 is TGCGCCAGCAGCATACAAAACCGGTTCACTGAAGCTTTCTTT. Its protein is CASSIQNRFTEAFF.

The chain carries TRBV20-1 and TRBJ2-3, with unresolved D. V shed 1 base and J shed 3 bases, with 8 bases lying between them. Germline V gene sequence: CDR1 DFQATT, CDR2 SNEGSKA (reference sequence). The CDR3 runs to 13 residues. The CDR3 protein is CSARVQGTDTQYF. The DNA of the CDR3 is TGCAGTGCTAGAGTTCAAGGGACAGATACGCAGTATTTT.

The rearrangement uses TRBV4-2 and TRBJ1-2; 9 bases match TRBD1. This CDR3 is built from 16 residues. The germline V gene encodes CDR1 LGHNA and CDR2 YNFKEQ. J gave up 1 base and V 0 bases, and 3 bases lay outside the gene matches. The CDR3 protein is CASSQEGTGNNYGYTF. The DNA of the CDR3 is TGTGCCAGCAGCCAAGAGGGGACAGGGAATAACTATGGCTACACCTTC.

This clonotype came up a few times. The V gene is TRBV30, the J gene TRBJ2-3; tentatively, D is TRBD1 or TRBD2 (5 bases each). Deletions cut 0 bases from V and 8 bases from J, with 24 bases between. Germline CDR1 and CDR2: GTSNPN and SVGIG (reference sequence). This CDR3 contains 17 residues. In nucleotides, the CDR3 is TGTGCCTGGAGTGTAATGGGTCTAATCAATGCTGGGGGTACGCAGTATTTT. It translates to CAWSVMGLINAGGTQYF.

The chain carries TRBV5-4 and TRBJ2-7; 11 nucleotides match TRBD1. Germline values: CDR1 SGHNT, CDR2 YYREEE (reference sequence). The ends lost 3 bases at V and 6 bases at J; junction bases unmatched: 17. The length of the CDR3 is 18 residues. CDR3 coding DNA: TGTGCCAGCAGCTACCTGACAACCGGGACAGGGGGTTCGGGCGAGCAGTACTTC. It specifies CASSYLTTGTGGSGEQYF.

This clonotype has just a few counts. The CDR3 here is CSARARPGTGELFF. The CDR3 coding sequence is TGCAGTGCTAGAGCGAGACCGGGCACCGGGGAGCTGTTTTTT. V usage is TRBV20-1 and J usage is TRBJ2-2; no reliable D call. Germline CDR1 is DFQATT and CDR2 is SNEGSKA (reference sequence). Trimming stripped 1 base from V and 4 bases from J, with 10 bases between. The CDR3 has 14 amino acids.

Many counts were recorded for this clonotype. The chain carries TRBV7-2 and TRBJ2-7, with D unresolved. The CDR3 is made up of 12 amino acids. The V end was cut by 5 bases, the J end by 6 bases, with 11 bases between. Germline V gives CDR1 SGHTA, CDR2 FQGNSA. CDR3 coding DNA: TGTGCCAGCAGCCCACCTACCGCCGAGCAGTACTTC. Residues: CASSPPTAEQYF.

J is TRBJ2-3 and V is TRBV6-1; D is tentatively TRBD1 or TRBD2 (5 bases each). Germline loops: CDR1 MNHNS, CDR2 SASEGT. Trimming pared 6 bases from V and 1 base from J, leaving 14 bases between. The CDR3 runs to 15 residues. CDR3: CASRGSGGGTDTQYF. CDR3 DNA sequence: TGTGCCAGCAGAGGTAGTGGGGGTGGCACAGATACGCAGTATTTT.

This rearrangement joins TRBV4-1 to TRBJ2-2; D is perhaps TRBD1 (6 bases). V gave up 1 base and J gave up 6 bases, with 15 bases separating them. This CDR3 is 16 amino acids long. Looked up from germline, CDR1 is MGHRA and CDR2 is YSYEKL. In DNA, the CDR3 is TGCGCCAGCAGCCAAGGAGGGGGTTTCATGGCCGGGGAGCTGTTTTTT. Encoded protein: CASSQGGGFMAGELFF.

This clonotype appeared a few times. The chain joins TRBV6-2 or TRBV6-3 to TRBJ2-7; 10 bases are a match to TRBD1. V was clipped by 5 bases and J by 5 bases; unmatched bases: 9. The CDR3 runs 15 residues. The germline V gene encodes CDR1 MNHEY and CDR2 SVGEGT. The CDR3 nucleotides read TGTGCCAGCAGTGACCGGACAGGGGGATACAACGAGCAGTACTTC. This sequence encodes CASSDRTGGYNEQYF.

This clonotype was seen only a few times. This chain links TRBV12-3 or TRBV12-4 with TRBJ2-1, with 8 bases aligning to TRBD1. The CDR3 extends over 17 amino acids. V lost 4 bases, J lost 0 bases, and 8 bases stayed unmatched. Here the CDR3 reads CASSSQGGPSSYNEQFF. The CDR3 nucleotides are TGTGCCAGCAGTTCACAGGGGGGCCCTAGCTCCTACAATGAGCAGTTCTTC.

The chain joins TRBV5-1 to TRBJ2-5; TRBD1 matches 9 bases. The CDR3 is made up of 15 amino acids. V shed 2 bases and J 3 bases; nucleotides not matched to a gene: 5. Germline CDR1 and CDR2: SGHRS and YFSETQ. The DNA of the CDR3 is TGCGCCAGCAGCTTACGGACAGGGGCGGAAGAGACCCAGTACTTC. It is translated as CASSLRTGAEETQYF.

The chain joins TRBV18 to TRBJ1-1; possible D gene TRBD1, 5 bases. CDR1 and CDR2 from the germline V gene are KGHSH and LQKENI. The V end lost 6 bases, the J end lost 0 bases, and 14 bases lay between the germline ends. The CDR3 is 15 residues long. CDR3 sequence: CASSPVRAMNTEAFF. The DNA of the CDR3 is TGTGCCAGCTCCCCCGTCAGGGCGATGAACACTGAAGCTTTCTTT.

This clonotype was found a few times. The chain is built from TRBV10-3 and TRBJ1-5; D gene ambiguous. The germline CDR1 and CDR2 sequences are ENHRY and SYGVKD. The V end lost 0 bases, the J end lost 4 bases, and 7 bases lay between the germline ends. The CDR3 has 14 amino acids. The CDR3 here is CAISESYGNQPQHF. The CDR3 bases are TGTGCCATCAGTGAGTCGTACGGGAATCAGCCCCAGCATTTT.

The chain carries TRBV6-5 and TRBJ2-3; 9 bases map to TRBD1. Unmatched junction bases numbered 7, after V lost 0 bases and J lost 0 bases. This CDR3 is 18 amino acids long. Germline V gene sequence: CDR1 MNHEY, CDR2 SVGAGI. The CDR3 region has the DNA TGTGCCAGCAGTTACTCTAACAGGGGGCCGACTAGCACAGATACGCAGTATTTT. It is translated as CASSYSNRGPTSTDTQYF.

This clonotype occurred a few times. Here the CDR3 reads CSASERGGFHEQYF. The CDR3 nucleotides are TGCAGTGCTAGCGAGCGGGGGGGATTCCACGAGCAGTACTTC. The rearrangement uses TRBV20-1 and TRBJ2-7, with 10 bases matching TRBD2. J gave up 5 bases and V 3 bases, and 7 bases lay outside the gene matches. CDR3 length: 14 amino acids. The V gene's germline CDR1 is DFQATT and CDR2 SNEGSKA (reference sequence).

In this sample, this clonotype turned up a few times. The chain uses TRBV29-1 and TRBJ1-1; no clear D gene. Trimming removed 7 bases from V and 5 bases from J, with 14 bases in between. The CDR3 is made up of 12 amino acids. Per the germline V gene, CDR1 is SQVTM and CDR2 is ANQGSEA. The DNA for the CDR3 is TGCAGCGCTAGGTGGGCGCGGACTGAAGCTTTCTTT. Its translation is CSARWARTEAFF. Drawing the rest from reference TRBV29-1 and TRBJ1-1, the complete variable domain is SAVISQKPSRDICQRGTSLTIQCQVDSQVTMMFWYRQQPGQSLTLIATANQGSEATYESGFVIDKFPISRPNLTFSTLTVSNMSPEDSSIYLCSARWARTEAFFGQGTRLTVV.

This clonotype was counted only a few times. The chain recombines TRBV7-2 with TRBJ2-1; possible D gene TRBD2, 6 bases. Germline V gene sequence: CDR1 SGHTA, CDR2 FQGNSA. The V gene lost 7 bases and the J gene lost 9 bases, with 16 bases spanning the gap. CDR3 size: 13 residues. CDR3 residues: CASTPGVGGEQFF. The DNA of the CDR3 is TGTGCCAGCACTCCGGGGGTCGGAGGTGAGCAGTTCTTC.

Only a few counts were recorded for this clonotype. The gene calls are TRBV7-2 and TRBJ1-6; unclear D gene. The germline CDR1 and CDR2 sequences are SGHTA and FQGNSA. The V gene lost 1 base and the J gene lost 7 bases, with 8 bases spanning the gap. This CDR3 spans 14 amino acids. In DNA, the CDR3 is TGTGCCAGCAGCTTAGACGGTGGGAATTCACCCCTCCACTTT. This translates into CASSLDGGNSPLHF.

J is TRBJ2-3 and V is TRBV7-2; tentative D call: TRBD2 (5 bases). Trimming pared 1 base from V and 4 bases from J, leaving 9 bases between. The germline gives CDR1 SGHTA, CDR2 FQGNSA. There are 14 residues in the CDR3. This CDR3 is CASSLGLAPDTQYF. As DNA, the CDR3 is TGTGCCAGCAGCTTAGGGCTAGCACCAGATACGCAGTATTTT.